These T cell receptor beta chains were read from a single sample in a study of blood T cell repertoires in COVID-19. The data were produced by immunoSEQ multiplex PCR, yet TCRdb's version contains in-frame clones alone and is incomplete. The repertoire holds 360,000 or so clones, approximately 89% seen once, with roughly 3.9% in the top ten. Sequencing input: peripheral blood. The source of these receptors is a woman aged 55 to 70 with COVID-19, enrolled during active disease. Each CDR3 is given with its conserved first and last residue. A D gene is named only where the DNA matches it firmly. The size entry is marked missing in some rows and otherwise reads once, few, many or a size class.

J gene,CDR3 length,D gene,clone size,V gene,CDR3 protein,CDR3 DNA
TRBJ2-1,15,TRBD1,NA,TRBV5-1,CASSTSGTGVNEQFF,TGCGCCAGCAGCACTTCCGGGACAGGGGTCAATGAGCAGTTCTTC
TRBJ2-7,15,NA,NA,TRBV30,CAWRYGGGRGYEQYF,TGTGCCTGGAGGTATGGTGGGGGGAGAGGCTACGAGCAGTACTTC
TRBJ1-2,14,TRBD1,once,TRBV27,CASSFTDRVAGYTF,TGTGCCAGCAGTTTTACGGACAGGGTTGCTGGCTACACCTTC
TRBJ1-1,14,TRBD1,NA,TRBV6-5,CASSYPGQGSKAFF,TGTGCCAGCAGTTACCCCGGACAGGGGTCCAAAGCTTTCTTT
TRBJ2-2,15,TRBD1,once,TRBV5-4,CAGGQGMGDAGELFF,TGTGCCGGAGGACAGGGGATGGGGGACGCCGGGGAGCTGTTTTTT
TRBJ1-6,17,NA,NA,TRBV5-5,CASSFRGSGHYNSPLHF,TGTGCCAGCAGCTTCAGGGGATCGGGACACTATAATTCACCCCTCCACTTT
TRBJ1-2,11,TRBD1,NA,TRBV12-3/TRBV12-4,CASRQTGIHTF,TGTGCCAGCAGGCAGACAGGGATTCACACCTTC
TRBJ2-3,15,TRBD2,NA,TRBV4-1,CASSQPGLAQDTQYF,TGCGCCAGCAGCCAACCGGGACTAGCACAAGATACGCAGTATTTT
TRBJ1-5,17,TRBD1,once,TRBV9,CASSVARTGRSNQPQHF,TGTGCCAGCAGCGTAGCTAGGACAGGGAGATCCAATCAGCCCCAGCATTTT
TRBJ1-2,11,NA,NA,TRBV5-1,CASRGVVGYTF,TGCGCCAGCAGGGGCGTGGTCGGCTACACCTTC
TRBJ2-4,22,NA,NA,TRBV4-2,CASSQAMVPVLSRDTAKNIQYF,TGTGCCAGCAGCCAAGCGATGGTCCCCGTACTCAGCAGGGACACGGCCAAAAACATTCAGTACTTC
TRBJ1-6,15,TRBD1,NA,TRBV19,CASSPRDRYNSPLHF,TGTGCCAGTAGTCCCCGGGACAGGTATAATTCACCCCTCCACTTT
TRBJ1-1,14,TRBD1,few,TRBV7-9,CASSLGQGASEAFF,TGTGCCAGCAGCTTGGGACAGGGGGCCTCCGAAGCTTTCTTT
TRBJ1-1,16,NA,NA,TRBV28,CASSRAGALLNTEAFF,TGTGCCAGCAGCCGGGCAGGGGCCCTACTGAACACTGAAGCTTTCTTT
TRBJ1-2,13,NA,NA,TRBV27,CASSSNRVHGYTF,TGTGCCAGCAGTTCCAACAGGGTGCATGGCTACACCTTC
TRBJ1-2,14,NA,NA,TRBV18,CASSSQGGDYGYTF,TGTGCCAGCTCATCACAGGGAGGAGACTATGGCTACACCTTC
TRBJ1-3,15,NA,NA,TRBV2,CASSEIRSSGNTIYF,TGTGCCAGCAGTGAAATACGGTCCTCTGGAAACACCATATATTTT